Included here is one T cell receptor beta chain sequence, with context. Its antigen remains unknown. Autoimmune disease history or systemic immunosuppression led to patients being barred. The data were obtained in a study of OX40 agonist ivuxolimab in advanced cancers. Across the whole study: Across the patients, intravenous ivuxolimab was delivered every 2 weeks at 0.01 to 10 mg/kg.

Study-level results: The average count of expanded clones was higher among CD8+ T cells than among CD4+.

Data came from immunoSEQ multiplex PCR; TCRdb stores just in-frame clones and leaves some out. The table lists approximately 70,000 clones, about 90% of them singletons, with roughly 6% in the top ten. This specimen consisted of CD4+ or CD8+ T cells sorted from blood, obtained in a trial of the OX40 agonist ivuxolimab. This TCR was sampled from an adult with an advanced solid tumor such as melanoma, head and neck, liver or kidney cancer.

The CDR3 protein is CASSVAPTENTEAFF. CDR3 bases: TGTGCCAGCAGCGTAGCACCGACGGAGAACACTGAAGCTTTCTTT. V and J are TRBV9 and TRBJ1-1; no clear D. The CDR3 sequence is 15 residues long. V lost 0 bases and J lost 1, with 10 bases in between. Germline V CDR1 and CDR2: SGDLS, YYNGEE.